This passage covers 25 T cell receptor beta chains from one sample sequenced in a study of sequential checkpoint blockade in melanoma. Only in-frame clones appear in the TCRdb table, and some are missing; sequencing was by immunoSEQ multiplex PCR. The table records around 6,000 clones, roughly a quarter of them present only once. Treatment indicated: randomized to nivolumab then ipilimumab (arm A) or the reverse (arm B). The starting material was tumor tissue (inferred from file names), obtained from a patient given nivolumab and ipilimumab in sequence. The source of these receptors is a human donor with melanoma.

The chain joins TRBV18 to TRBJ1-1; D gene unclear. V was shortened by 2 bases and J by 5 bases, with 9 bases between the two germline ends. There are 13 residues in the CDR3. Per germline, CDR1 KGHSH and CDR2 LQKENI. Written as DNA, the CDR3 is TGTGCCAGCTCACCAAGGATCTTAACTGAAGCTTTCTTT. This codes for CASSPRILTEAFF.

In its sample, this clone was seen many times. The rearrangement links TRBV11-3 to TRBJ1-2, with D possibly TRBD1 on 5 matching bases. Germline lookup yields CDR1 SGHNT and CDR2 YENEEA. The CDR3 is 14 residues long. The germline V and J ends were trimmed by 5 bases and 8 bases, with 18 bases remaining between them. CDR3 DNA sequence: TGTGCCAGCAGCCCCGGCCAGGGCGGCTACGGCTACACCTTC. Protein: CASSPGQGGYGYTF.

The chain links TRBV19 to TRBJ1-2; 8 positions agree with TRBD1. The V segment lost 5 bases and the J segment 3 bases; nucleotides outside the gene matches: 2. CDR1 LNHDA and CDR2 SQIVND come from the germline V gene (reference sequence). This CDR3 comprises 13 residues. The CDR3 sequence is CASSVDRDYGYTF. The DNA of the CDR3 is TGTGCCAGTAGTGTGGACAGGGACTATGGCTACACCTTC.

The sample holds a few counts of this clone. The chain joins TRBV10-2 to TRBJ2-3; 10 bases fit TRBD2. Germline V gene sequence: CDR1 WSHSY, CDR2 SAAADI. The CDR3 covers 17 residues. The V gene end was trimmed by 4 bases and the J gene end by 1 base; junction bases not matched to a gene: 8. The CDR3 here is CASSVGSGRPGTDTQYF. The CDR3 region has the DNA TGCGCCAGCAGTGTAGGTAGCGGGAGGCCTGGCACAGATACGCAGTATTTT.

The chain combines TRBV11-3 with TRBJ2-7, with 8 bases matching TRBD2. The junction had 9 bases not matched to a gene; V was cut back by 4 bases and J by 4 bases. CDR1 and CDR2 (germline): SGHNT, YENEEA. This CDR3 contains 15 residues. Written as DNA, the CDR3 is TGTGCCAGCAGCTCCGCCGCTGCGGGGGGATACGAGCAGTACTTC. Translation: CASSSAAAGGYEQYF.

The CDR3 sequence is CASSRTGVTEQYF. CDR3 sequence (DNA): TGTGCCAGCTCCCGGACAGGGGTAACCGAGCAGTACTTC. The V call is TRBV18, the J call TRBJ2-7, with TRBD1 identical over 9 bases. The CDR3 is 13 amino acids. CDR1 is KGHSH and CDR2 is LQKENI in the germline V gene. Losses at the gene ends were 6 bases for V and 6 bases for J; bases not matched to a gene: 6.

This clone was detected a few times. This chain links TRBV9 with TRBJ2-6, with 7 bases fitting TRBD1. The length of the CDR3 is 15 residues. J lost 3 bases, V lost 6 bases, and 6 bases had no gene match. CDR1 is SGDLS, CDR2 YYNGEE, per germline. The CDR3 spells CASTAGQVGANVLTF. Written as DNA, the CDR3 is TGTGCCAGCACCGCAGGACAGGTTGGGGCCAACGTCCTGACTTTC.

This clone was seen only a few times. V usage is TRBV6-8 and J usage is TRBJ1-1, with 9 bases that match TRBD1. Germline V gene data show CDR1 as MNHGY and CDR2 as SAAAGT. The J segment lost 4 bases and the V segment lost 4 bases, leaving 4 bases of the junction unmatched. The CDR3 length is 14 residues. This CDR3 is CASSWDRASTEAFF. CDR3 sequence (DNA): TGTGCCAGCAGTTGGGACAGGGCATCCACTGAAGCTTTCTTT.

DNA of the CDR3: TGTGCCAGCAGTAACCGGGTGGACTATGGCTACACCTTC. This codes for CASSNRVDYGYTF. The genes are TRBV6-8 and TRBJ1-2, with unresolved D. V was clipped by 5 bases and J by 3 bases, with 10 bases between them. In germline, CDR1 is MNHGY, CDR2 SAAAGT. The CDR3 runs 13 residues.

V is TRBV25-1 and J is TRBJ2-5; 10 bases align to TRBD2. V lost 2 bases, J lost 2 bases, and 2 bases stayed unmatched. Germline V gives CDR1 MGHDK, CDR2 SYGVNS. CDR3 size: 15 residues. The CDR3 DNA reads TGTGCCAGCAGTGAACGGGGACTAGCGCAAGAGACCCAGTACTTC. It is translated as CASSERGLAQETQYF. The full variable domain, its missing parts supplied by reference TRBV25-1 and TRBJ2-5, is EADIYQTPRYLVIGTGKKITLECSQTMGHDKMYWYQQDPGMELHLIHYSYGVNSTEKGDLSSESTVSRIRTEHFPLTLESARPSHTSQYLCASSERGLAQETQYFGPGTRLLVL.

This clone was picked up many times. CDR3 loop: CASSTSGPFTYEQYF. CDR3 nucleotides: TGTGCCAGCAGCACTAGCGGGCCTTTTACCTACGAGCAGTACTTC. This sequence joins TRBV11-3 and TRBJ2-7; 9 bases agree with TRBD2. This CDR3 contains 15 residues. V lost 5 bases to trimming and J lost 2 bases; unmatched junction nucleotides: 7. Germline lookup yields CDR1 SGHNT and CDR2 YENEEA.

The chain uses TRBV11-3 and TRBJ2-5, with TRBD2 matching over 8 bases. Germline trimming cut 5 bases from V and 4 bases from J; bases unmatched to any gene: 12. Germline CDR1 and CDR2: SGHNT and YENEEA. CDR3 length equals 16 residues. The CDR3 DNA reads TGTGCCAGCAGCCACCGGGGGGGCAGCGTACCAGAGACCCAGTACTTC. It yields the protein CASSHRGGSVPETQYF.

The table lists this clone with a few counts. V is TRBV29-1 and J is TRBJ2-3; 11 positions match TRBD2. The CDR3 loop spans 16 amino acids. Germline V lookup: CDR1 SQVTM, CDR2 ANQGSEA. V was pared by 7 bases and J by 5 bases, with 14 bases of the junction left unmatched. The CDR3 nucleotides are TGCAGCGCAACCGGGACTAGCGGCGACCTGGGAGATACGCAGTATTTT. This sequence encodes CSATGTSGDLGDTQYF.

V usage is TRBV10-3 and J usage is TRBJ1-5; D is unresolved. CDR3 length: 15 residues. Trimming removed 2 bases from V and 7 bases from J, with 15 bases in between. The germline V gene has CDR1 ENHRY and CDR2 SYGVKD. The CDR3 nucleotides are TGTGCCATCAGTGAGAGGGTTTTAGGAGGGCAGCCCCAGCATTTT. This translates into CAISERVLGGQPQHF.

The rearrangement uses TRBV19 and TRBJ1-1; D may be TRBD1 (5 bases). The CDR3 sequence is 18 residues long. Germline V lookup: CDR1 LNHDA, CDR2 SQIVND (reference sequence). The V gene lost 7 bases and the J gene lost 0 bases, with 24 bases spanning the gap. The CDR3 sequence: CASTVWVSGTEMNTEAFF. The DNA of the CDR3 is TGTGCCAGTACCGTCTGGGTGTCGGGGACCGAAATGAACACTGAAGCTTTCTTT.

The rearrangement uses TRBV28 and TRBJ1-1; 8 bases agree with TRBD1. Per germline, CDR1 MDHEN and CDR2 SYDVKM. This CDR3 contains 14 residues. The ends lost 6 bases at V and 4 bases at J; junction bases unmatched: 7. CDR3 residues: CASRIQGEVTEAFF. CDR3 coding DNA: TGTGCCAGCAGGATACAGGGGGAGGTCACTGAAGCTTTCTTT.

This clone was seen a handful of times. The junction and the germline gene differ at one end; a read error may be behind it. This chain uses TRBV6-8 with TRBJ1-2; unclear D gene. Germline V gene sequence: CDR1 MNHGY, CDR2 SAAAGT. The CDR3 length is 16 residues. The CDR3 DNA reads as TGTGCCATCAGTGACTCTGGGCAGTCCCTAGTCGGCGGCTACACCTTC. This gives the protein CAISDSGQSLVGGYTF.

This clone was detected only a few times. CDR3 sequence reads: CASSLTGGPNGEQFF. The CDR3 region has the DNA TGTGCCAGCTCCTTAACGGGAGGCCCTAACGGGGAGCAGTTCTTC. V is TRBV11-3 and J is TRBJ2-1, with TRBD2 matching over 7 bases. CDR1 is SGHNT, CDR2 YENEEA, per germline. CDR3 length: 15 residues. The V segment lost 8 bases and the J segment 10 bases; nucleotides outside the gene matches: 17.

The V gene is TRBV12-5, the J gene TRBJ2-3; weak D call: TRBD2 (5 bases). Germline lookup yields CDR1 LGHNT and CDR2 FRNRAP. Between the trimmed V and J ends, which lost 2 bases and 4 bases, there was a span of 7 bases. This CDR3 has 13 residues. The CDR3 DNA reads TGTGCTAGTGGTTTGCAGGAGGCAGATACGCAGTATTTT. Residues: CASGLQEADTQYF. Filled out from reference TRBV12-5 and TRBJ2-3, the complete variable domain reads DARVTQTPRHKVTEMGQEVTMRCQPILGHNTVFWYRQTMMQGLELLAYFRNRAPLDDSGMPKDRFSAEMPDATLATLKIQPSEPRDSAVYFCASGLQEADTQYFGPGTRLTVL.

A few counts support this clone. The genes are TRBV28 and TRBJ2-7; the match to TRBD1 covers 9 bases. From germline, CDR1 is MDHEN and CDR2 SYDVKM. The trim removed 5 bases at V and 3 bases at J, leaving 8 bases unmatched. There are 15 residues in the CDR3. The DNA of the CDR3 is TGTGCCAGCAGTCGACCGGGACAGGGTAACTACGAGCAGTACTTC. This encodes CASSRPGQGNYEQYF.

The chain has TRBV30 and TRBJ1-1; maybe TRBD1 (5 bases). This CDR3 region has 14 residues. V lost 2 bases and J 4 bases, leaving 14 bases between the germline ends. Germline CDR1 reads GTSNPN; CDR2 reads SVGIG (reference sequence). CDR3 region: CAWSRFGGSTEAFF. The CDR3 DNA sequence: TGTGCCTGGAGTCGTTTCGGGGGGAGCACTGAAGCTTTCTTT. The full variable domain, rest sourced from reference TRBV30 and TRBJ1-1, is SQTIHQWPATLVQPVGSPLSLECTVEGTSNPNLYWYRQAAGRGLQLLFYSVGIGQISSEVPQNLSASRPQDRQFILSSKKLLLSDSGFYLCAWSRFGGSTEAFFGQGTRLTVV.

The chain combines TRBV19 with TRBJ2-2; 11 bases match TRBD2. The CDR3 spans 17 residues. Trimming removed 4 bases from V and 4 bases from J; junction bases left unmatched: 8. Germline assignment: CDR1 LNHDA and CDR2 SQIVND (reference sequence). The CDR3 region is CASSRGPLAGATGELFF. Here the CDR3 DNA reads TGTGCCAGTAGTAGGGGCCCACTAGCGGGAGCCACCGGGGAGCTGTTTTTT.

This clone has a count of ten or more. The chain combines TRBV9 with TRBJ2-5; maybe TRBD1 (5 bases). The germline V and J ends were trimmed by 6 bases and 1 base, with 13 bases remaining between them. The CDR3 spans 14 residues. Per the germline V gene, CDR1 is SGDLS and CDR2 is YYNGEE. The CDR3 loop reads CASIKNGAQETQYF. DNA for the CDR3: TGTGCCAGCATTAAGAATGGGGCCCAAGAGACCCAGTACTTC. The complete variable domain, with remaining parts taken from reference TRBV9 and TRBJ2-5, reads DSGVTQTPKHLITATGQRVTLRCSPRSGDLSVYWYQQSLDQGLQFLIQYYNGEERAKGNILERFSAQQFPDLHSELNLSSLELGDSALYFCASIKNGAQETQYFGPGTRLLVL.

This clone was detected only a few times. This chain links TRBV28 with TRBJ2-2; D remains unclear. Germline V gene lookup returns CDR1 MDHEN and CDR2 SYDVKM. V dropped 6 bases and J dropped 4 bases, with 6 bases sitting between them. The CDR3 is made up of 12 amino acids. CDR3: CASRGVTGELFF. CDR3 sequence (DNA): TGTGCCAGCAGGGGTGTCACCGGGGAGCTGTTTTTT. Together with reference TRBV28 and TRBJ2-2, the CDR3 gives the full variable domain: DVKVTQSSRYLVKRTGEKVFLECVQDMDHENMFWYRQDPGLGLRLIYFSYDVKMKEKGDIPEGYSVSREKKERFSLILESASTNQTSMYLCASRGVTGELFFGEGSRLTVL.

This clone was seen more than once but under ten times. The chain links TRBV28 to TRBJ1-2, with D unresolved. The CDR3 is 12 amino acids. Germline loops: CDR1 MDHEN, CDR2 SYDVKM. Trimming pared 5 bases from V and 2 bases from J, leaving 6 bases between. CDR3 DNA sequence: TGTGCCAGCAGTCCAGGAAACTATGGCTACACCTTC. It yields the protein CASSPGNYGYTF.